This T cell receptor (beta chain) was captured by sequencing in a study of cytomegalovirus exposure and HLA in healthy donors. This PCR relied on a set of 60 Vbeta primers and 13 Jbeta primers. Profiled with immunoSEQ multiplex PCR; TCRdb holds only in-frame clones, not every one. Of about 160,000 clones listed, less than 90% are singletons. Germline assignment: CDR1 MDHEN and CDR2 SYDVKM. Trimming removed 5 bases from V and 7 bases from J; junction bases left unmatched: 21. The CDR3 totals 19 residues. The V call is TRBV28, the J call TRBJ1-4, with TRBD1 matching 8 bases. This receptor was identified in a male donor in good health and CMV-seropositive. Sequencing was carried out using PBMCs. Here the CDR3 reads CASSPTRPGRGHLGEKLFF. Here the CDR3 DNA reads TGTGCCAGCAGTCCCACCCGTCCGGGCAGGGGGCATTTGGGTGAAAAACTGTTTTTT.